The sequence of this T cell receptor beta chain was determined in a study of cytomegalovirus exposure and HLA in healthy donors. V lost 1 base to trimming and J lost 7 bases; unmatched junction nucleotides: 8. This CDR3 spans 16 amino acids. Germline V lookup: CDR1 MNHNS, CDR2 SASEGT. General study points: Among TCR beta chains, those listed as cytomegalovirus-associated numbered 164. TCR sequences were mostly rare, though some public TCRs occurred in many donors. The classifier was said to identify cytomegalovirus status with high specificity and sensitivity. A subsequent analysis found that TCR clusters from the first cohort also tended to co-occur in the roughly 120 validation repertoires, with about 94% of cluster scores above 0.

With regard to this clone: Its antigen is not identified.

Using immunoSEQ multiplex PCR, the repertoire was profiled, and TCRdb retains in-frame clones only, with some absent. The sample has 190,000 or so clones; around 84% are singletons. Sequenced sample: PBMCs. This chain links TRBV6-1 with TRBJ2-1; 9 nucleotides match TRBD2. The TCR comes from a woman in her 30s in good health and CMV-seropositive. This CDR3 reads CASSEVGGRARNEQFF. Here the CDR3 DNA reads TGTGCCAGCAGTGAAGTGGGCGGGAGGGCCCGGAATGAGCAGTTCTTC.